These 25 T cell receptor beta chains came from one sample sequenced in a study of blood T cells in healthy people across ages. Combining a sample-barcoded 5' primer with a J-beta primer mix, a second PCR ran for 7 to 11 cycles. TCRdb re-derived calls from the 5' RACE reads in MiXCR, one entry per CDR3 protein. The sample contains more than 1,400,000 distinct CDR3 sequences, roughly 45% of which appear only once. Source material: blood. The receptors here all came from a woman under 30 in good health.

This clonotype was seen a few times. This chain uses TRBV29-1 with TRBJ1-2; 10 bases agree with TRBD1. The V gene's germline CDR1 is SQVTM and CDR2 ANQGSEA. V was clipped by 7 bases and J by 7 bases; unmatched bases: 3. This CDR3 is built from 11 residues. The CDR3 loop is CSAGQGCGYTF. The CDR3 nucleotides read TGCAGCGCGGGACAGGGGTGTGGCTACACCTTC.

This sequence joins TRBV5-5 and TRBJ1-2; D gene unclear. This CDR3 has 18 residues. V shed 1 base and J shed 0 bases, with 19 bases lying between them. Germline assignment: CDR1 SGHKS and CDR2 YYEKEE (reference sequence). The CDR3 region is CASSLSIPGFSANYGYTF. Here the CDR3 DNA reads TGTGCCAGCAGCTTGTCTATCCCGGGATTCTCAGCTAACTATGGCTACACCTTC.

The CDR3 sequence: CASSYSGTSGRRWQETQYF. CDR3 coding DNA: TGTGCCAGCAGTTACTCGGGGACTAGCGGGAGGAGGTGGCAAGAGACCCAGTACTTC. This chain uses TRBV6-5 with TRBJ2-5, with 15 bases identical to TRBD2. CDR1 is MNHEY and CDR2 is SVGAGI in the germline V gene. V gave up 0 bases and J gave up 2 bases; unmatched junction bases: 7. The CDR3 covers 19 residues.

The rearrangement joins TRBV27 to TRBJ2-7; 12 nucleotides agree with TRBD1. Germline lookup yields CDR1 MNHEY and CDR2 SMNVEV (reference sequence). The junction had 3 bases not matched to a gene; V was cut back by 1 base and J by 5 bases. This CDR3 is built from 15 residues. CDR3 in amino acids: CASSLLGDRGHEQYF. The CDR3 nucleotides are TGTGCCAGCAGTTTATTAGGGGACAGGGGGCACGAGCAGTACTTC.

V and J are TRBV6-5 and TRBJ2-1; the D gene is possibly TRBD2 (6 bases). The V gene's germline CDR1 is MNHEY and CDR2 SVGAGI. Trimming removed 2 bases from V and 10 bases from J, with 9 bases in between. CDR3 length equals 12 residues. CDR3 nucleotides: TGTGCCAGCAGTTACGGCGGACTAGAGCAGTTCTTC. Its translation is CASSYGGLEQFF.

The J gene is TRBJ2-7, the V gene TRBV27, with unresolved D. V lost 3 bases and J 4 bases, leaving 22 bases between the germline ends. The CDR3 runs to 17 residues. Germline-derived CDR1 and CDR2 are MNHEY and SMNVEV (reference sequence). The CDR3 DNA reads TGTGCCAGCAGTTTTCAGGTCGGTGGATCTATAAGATACGAGCAGTACTTC. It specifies CASSFQVGGSIRYEQYF.

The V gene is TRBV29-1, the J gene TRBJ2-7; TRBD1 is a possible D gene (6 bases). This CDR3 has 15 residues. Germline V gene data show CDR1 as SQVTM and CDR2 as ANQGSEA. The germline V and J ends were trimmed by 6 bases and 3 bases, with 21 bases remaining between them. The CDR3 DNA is TGCAGCGTCGTTGGGGGCCGTCCCCATCTCTACGAGCAGTACTTC. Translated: CSVVGGRPHLYEQYF.

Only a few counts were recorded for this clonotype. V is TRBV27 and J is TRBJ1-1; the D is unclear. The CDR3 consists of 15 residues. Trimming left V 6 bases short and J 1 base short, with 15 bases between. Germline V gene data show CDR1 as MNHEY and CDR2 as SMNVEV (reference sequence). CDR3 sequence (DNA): TGTGCCAGCAGGCGGGAAACTAGCTGGAACACTGAAGCTTTCTTT. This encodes CASRRETSWNTEAFF.

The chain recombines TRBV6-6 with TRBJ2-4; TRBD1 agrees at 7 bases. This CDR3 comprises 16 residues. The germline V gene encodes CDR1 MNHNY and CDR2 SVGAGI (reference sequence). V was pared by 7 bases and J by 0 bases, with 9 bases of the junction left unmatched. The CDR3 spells CASNTGDKLAKNIQYF. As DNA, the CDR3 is TGTGCCAGCAATACAGGGGATAAACTAGCCAAAAACATTCAGTACTTC.

CDR3 sequence: CASSEPGMGGPYNEQFF. The CDR3 DNA follows: TGTGCCAGCAGTGAACCGGGGATGGGTGGGCCCTACAATGAGCAGTTCTTC. The chain uses TRBV6-1 and TRBJ2-1, with D possibly being TRBD2 (5 bases). This CDR3 region has 17 residues. CDR1 MNHNS and CDR2 SASEGT come from the germline V gene. V lost 2 bases and J lost 2, with 16 bases in between.

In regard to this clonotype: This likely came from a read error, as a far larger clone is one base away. The CDR3 DNA reads TGTTCCAGCAGCCCCGGATCCTACGAGCAGTACTTC. Its protein is CSSSPGSYEQYF. The V gene is TRBV7-2, the J gene TRBJ2-7; D remains ambiguous. The CDR3 extends over 12 amino acids. The germline CDR1 and CDR2 sequences are SGHTA and FQGNSA.

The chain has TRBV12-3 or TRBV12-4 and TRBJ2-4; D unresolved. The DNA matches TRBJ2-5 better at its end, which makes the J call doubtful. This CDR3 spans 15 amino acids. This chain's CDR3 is CASSLALNGKETQYF. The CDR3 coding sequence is TGTGCCAGCAGTTTGGCTCTTAACGGTAAAGAGACCCAGTACTTC.

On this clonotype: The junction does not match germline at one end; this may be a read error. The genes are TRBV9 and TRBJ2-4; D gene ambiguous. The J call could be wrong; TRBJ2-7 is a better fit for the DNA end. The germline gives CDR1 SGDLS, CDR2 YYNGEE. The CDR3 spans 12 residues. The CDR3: CAGSAQGYEQYF. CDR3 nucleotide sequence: TGTGCCGGCAGCGCTCAAGGCTACGAGCAGTACTTC.

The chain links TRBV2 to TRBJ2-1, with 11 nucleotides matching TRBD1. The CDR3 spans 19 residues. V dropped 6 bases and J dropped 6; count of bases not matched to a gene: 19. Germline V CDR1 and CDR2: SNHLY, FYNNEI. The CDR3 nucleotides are TGTGCCAGCAGCCGTGGACAGGGGGCAGGAGTCGGGGGTCCCAATGAGCAGTTCTTC. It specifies CASSRGQGAGVGGPNEQFF. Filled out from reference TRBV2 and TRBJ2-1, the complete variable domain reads EPEVTQTPSHQVTQMGQEVILRCVPISNHLYFYWYRQILGQKVEFLVSFYNNEISEKSEIFDDQFSVERPDGSNFTLKIRSTKLEDSAMYFCASSRGQGAGVGGPNEQFFGPGTRLTVL.

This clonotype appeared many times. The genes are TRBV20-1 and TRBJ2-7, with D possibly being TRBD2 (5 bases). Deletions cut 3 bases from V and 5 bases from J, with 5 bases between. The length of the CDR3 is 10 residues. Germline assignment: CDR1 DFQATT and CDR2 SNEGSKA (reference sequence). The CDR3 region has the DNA TGCAGTGCTAGGCGGGACGAGCAGTACTTC. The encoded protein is CSARRDEQYF.

CDR3 sequence (DNA): TGCAGTGCTAGTCCTCCAGGGGGAACCTACGAGCAGTACTTC. Translation: CSASPPGGTYEQYF. The rearrangement links TRBV20-1 to TRBJ2-4; 7 bases are a match to TRBD1. The J call could be wrong; TRBJ2-7 is a better fit for the DNA end. The CDR3 spans 14 residues. The germline V gene encodes CDR1 DFQATT and CDR2 SNEGSKA (reference sequence).

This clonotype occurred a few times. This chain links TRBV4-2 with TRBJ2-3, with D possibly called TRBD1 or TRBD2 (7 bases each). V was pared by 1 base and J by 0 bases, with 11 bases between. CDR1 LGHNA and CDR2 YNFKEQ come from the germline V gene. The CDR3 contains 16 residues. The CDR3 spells CASSQAQGGSTDTQYF. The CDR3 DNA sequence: TGTGCCAGCAGCCAAGCGCAGGGGGGGAGCACAGATACGCAGTATTTT.

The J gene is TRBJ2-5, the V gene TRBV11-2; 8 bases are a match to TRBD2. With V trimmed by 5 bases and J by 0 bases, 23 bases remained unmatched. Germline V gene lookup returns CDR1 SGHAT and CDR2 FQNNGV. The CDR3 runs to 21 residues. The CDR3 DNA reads TGTGCCAGCAGCCCCCCCCGAGCGAGCGGGAGCGTTCAGTTTTACCAAGAGACCCAGTACTTC. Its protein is CASSPPRASGSVQFYQETQYF.

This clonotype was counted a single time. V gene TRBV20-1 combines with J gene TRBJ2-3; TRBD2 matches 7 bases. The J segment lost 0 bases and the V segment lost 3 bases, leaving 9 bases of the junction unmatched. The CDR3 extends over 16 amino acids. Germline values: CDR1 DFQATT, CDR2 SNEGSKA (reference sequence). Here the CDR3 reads CSASLLKRGSTDTQYF. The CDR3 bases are TGCAGTGCTAGTCTTCTTAAGCGGGGTAGCACAGATACGCAGTATTTT.

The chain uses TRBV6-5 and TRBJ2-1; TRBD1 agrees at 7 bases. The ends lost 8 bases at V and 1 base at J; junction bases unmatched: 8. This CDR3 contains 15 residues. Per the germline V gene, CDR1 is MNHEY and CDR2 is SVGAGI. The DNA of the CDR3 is TGTGCCAGCCCCCAAAACAGGGGTTCCTACAATGAGCAGTTCTTC. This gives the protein CASPQNRGSYNEQFF.

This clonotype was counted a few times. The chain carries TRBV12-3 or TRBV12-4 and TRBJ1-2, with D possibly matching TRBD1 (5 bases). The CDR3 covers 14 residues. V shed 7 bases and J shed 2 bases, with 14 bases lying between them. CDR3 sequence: CASTWDRTNYGYTF. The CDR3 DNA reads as TGTGCCAGCACCTGGGACCGTACAAACTATGGCTACACCTTC.

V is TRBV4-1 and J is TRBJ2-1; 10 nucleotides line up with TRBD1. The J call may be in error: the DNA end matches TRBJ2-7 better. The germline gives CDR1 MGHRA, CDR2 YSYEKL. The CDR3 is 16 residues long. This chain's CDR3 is CASSLPGQGLDNEQYF. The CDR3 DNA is TGCGCCAGCAGCCTACCGGGACAGGGGTTGGACAATGAGCAGTACTTC.

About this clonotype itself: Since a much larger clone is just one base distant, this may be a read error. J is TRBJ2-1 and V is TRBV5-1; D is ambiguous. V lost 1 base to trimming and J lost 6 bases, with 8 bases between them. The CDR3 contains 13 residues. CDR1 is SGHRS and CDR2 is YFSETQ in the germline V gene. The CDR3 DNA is TGCGCCAGCAGCTTGTGGGGTTGCAATGAGCAGTTCTTC. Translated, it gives CASSLWGCNEQFF.

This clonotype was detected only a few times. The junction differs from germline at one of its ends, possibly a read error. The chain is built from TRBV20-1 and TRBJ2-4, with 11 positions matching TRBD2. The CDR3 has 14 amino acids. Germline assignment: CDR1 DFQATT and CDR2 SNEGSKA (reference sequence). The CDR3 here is CSAGDGLAGRIQYF. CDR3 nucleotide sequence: TGCAGTGCTGGAGATGGACTAGCGGGTCGCATTCAGTACTTC.

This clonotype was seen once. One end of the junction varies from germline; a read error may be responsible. For the CDR3, the DNA is TGCGCCGGCAGCTTGGGACTCAAAGGAGGCGAGCAGTACTTC. Its protein product is CAGSLGLKGGEQYF. The chain carries TRBV5-1 and TRBJ2-7, with D possibly being TRBD2 (6 bases). CDR3 length equals 14 residues. In germline, CDR1 is SGHRS, CDR2 YFSETQ.